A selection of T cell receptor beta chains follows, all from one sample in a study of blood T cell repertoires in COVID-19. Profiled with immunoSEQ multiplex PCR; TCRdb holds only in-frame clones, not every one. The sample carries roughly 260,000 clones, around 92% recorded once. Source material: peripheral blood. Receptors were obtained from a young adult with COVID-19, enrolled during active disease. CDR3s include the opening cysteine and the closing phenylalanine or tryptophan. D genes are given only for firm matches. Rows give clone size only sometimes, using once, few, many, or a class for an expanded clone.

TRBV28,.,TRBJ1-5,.,CASSSQIRLQPQHF,TGTGCCAGCAGTTCTCAGATACGTCTCCAGCCCCAGCATTTT
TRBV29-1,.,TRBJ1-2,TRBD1,CSVKRQGIDYGYTF,TGCAGCGTTAAAAGACAGGGGATAGACTATGGCTACACCTTC
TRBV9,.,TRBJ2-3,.,CASSVGGSSTDTQYF,TGTGCCAGCAGCGTTGGCGGGTCGAGCACAGATACGCAGTATTTT
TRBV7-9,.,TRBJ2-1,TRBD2,CASSLTSGSRNEQFF,TGTGCCAGCAGCTTAACTAGCGGGAGTAGGAATGAGCAGTTCTTC
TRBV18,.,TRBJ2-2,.,CASSPQRSSTGELFF,TGTGCCAGCTCACCACAAAGGAGTTCCACCGGGGAGCTGTTTTTT
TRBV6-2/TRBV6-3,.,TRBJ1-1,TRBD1,CASSRQGTEAFF,TGTGCCAGCAGTCGACAGGGCACTGAAGCTTTCTTT
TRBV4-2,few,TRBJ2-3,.,CASSPGVADTDTQYF,TGTGCCAGCAGCCCTGGGGTAGCGGACACAGATACGCAGTATTTT
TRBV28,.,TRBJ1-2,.,CASSPRTLGYTF,TGTGCCAGCAGTCCCAGGACACTTGGCTACACCTTC
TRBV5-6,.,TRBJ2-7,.,CAGPSGTYEQYF,TGTGCAGGGCCAAGCGGAACCTACGAGCAGTACTTC
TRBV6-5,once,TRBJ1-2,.,CASTSGVVNGYTF,TGTGCCAGCACCTCGGGGGTGGTGAATGGCTACACCTTC
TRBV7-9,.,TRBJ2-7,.,CASSTTDRTDEQYF,TGTGCCAGCAGCACCACAGACAGGACCGACGAGCAGTACTTC
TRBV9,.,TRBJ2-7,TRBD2,CASSVGLGTSGKYEQYF,TGTGCCAGCAGCGTAGGATTGGGGACTAGCGGGAAGTACGAGCAGTACTTC
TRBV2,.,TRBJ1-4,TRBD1,CASREQGEKLFF,TGTGCCAGCAGGGAACAGGGGGAAAAACTGTTTTTT
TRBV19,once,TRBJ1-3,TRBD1,CASSTVRTGSTSGNTIYF,TGTGCCAGTAGTACAGTCCGGACAGGGTCGACCTCTGGAAACACCATATATTTT
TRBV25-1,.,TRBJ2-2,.,CASSAPRGTGELFF,TGTGCCAGCAGTGCACCCAGGGGAACCGGGGAGCTGTTTTTT
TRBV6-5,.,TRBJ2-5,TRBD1,CASTGQGWETQYF,TGTGCCAGCACGGGACAGGGTTGGGAGACCCAGTACTTC
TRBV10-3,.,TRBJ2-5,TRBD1,CAISRQGGSQETQYF,TGTGCCATCAGTCGACAGGGGGGATCCCAAGAGACCCAGTACTTC
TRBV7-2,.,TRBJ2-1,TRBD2,CASSNSGRLNEQFF,TGTGCCAGCAGCAATAGCGGGAGGCTAAATGAGCAGTTCTTC
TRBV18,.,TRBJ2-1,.,CASSPLLQGSYNEQFF,TGTGCCAGCTCACCACTTCTACAGGGTTCCTACAATGAGCAGTTCTTC
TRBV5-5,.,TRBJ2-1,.,CASSFPNNEQFF,TGTGCCAGCAGCTTCCCCAACAATGAGCAGTTCTTC
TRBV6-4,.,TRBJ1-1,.,CASSDTGNTEAFF,TGTGCCAGCAGTGACACAGGAAACACTGAAGCTTTCTTT
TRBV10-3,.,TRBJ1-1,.,CAISEVQIMNTEAFF,TGTGCCATCAGTGAAGTTCAGATCATGAACACTGAAGCTTTCTTT
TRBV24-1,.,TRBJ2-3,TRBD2,CATSDTRGGWNTDTQYF,TGTGCCACCAGTGACACCCGGGGGGGATGGAACACAGATACGCAGTATTTT
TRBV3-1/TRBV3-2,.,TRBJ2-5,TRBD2,CASSQVVAGGPGETQYF,TGTGCCAGCAGCCAGGTTGTGGCGGGAGGGCCGGGGGAGACCCAGTACTTC
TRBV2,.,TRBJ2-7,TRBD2,CASSEGLAGGPQGEQYF,TGTGCCAGCAGCGAAGGACTAGCGGGAGGGCCCCAGGGCGAGCAGTACTTC
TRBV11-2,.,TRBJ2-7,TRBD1,CASSILGTGGGQQYF,TGTGCCAGCAGCATCTTAGGGACAGGGGGTGGGCAGCAGTACTTC
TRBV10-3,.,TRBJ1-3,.,CAISAQGSSGNTIYF,TGTGCCATCAGCGCCCAGGGGAGCTCTGGAAACACCATATATTTT
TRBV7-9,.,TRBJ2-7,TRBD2,CASSSWDSGSGYEQYF,TGTGCCAGCAGCTCCTGGGATAGCGGGAGTGGATACGAGCAGTACTTC
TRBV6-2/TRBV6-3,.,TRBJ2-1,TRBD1,CASSQGQGLRGQFF,TGTGCCAGCAGCCAGGGACAGGGTTTACGTGGGCAGTTCTTC
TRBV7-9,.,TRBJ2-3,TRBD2,CASSLALGAGAADTQYF,TGTGCCAGCAGCTTAGCGTTAGGAGCGGGAGCTGCAGATACGCAGTATTTT
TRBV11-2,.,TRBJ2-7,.,CASSLAEADTYEQYF,TGTGCCAGCAGCTTAGCGGAGGCAGATACCTACGAGCAGTACTTC
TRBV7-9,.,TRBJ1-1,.,CASRGGVSSLNTEAFF,TGTGCCAGCAGGGGGGGTGTGAGCTCCCTGAACACTGAAGCTTTCTTT
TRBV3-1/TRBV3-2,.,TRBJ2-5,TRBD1,CASSHRDRAEETQYF,TGTGCCAGCAGCCACCGGGACAGGGCGGAAGAGACCCAGTACTTC
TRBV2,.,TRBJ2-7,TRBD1,CARAGGNRGPLDEQYF,TGTGCCAGAGCTGGGGGGAACAGGGGGCCCCTCGACGAGCAGTACTTC
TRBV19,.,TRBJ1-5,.,CASSFYGGTNQPQHF,TGTGCCAGTAGTTTCTACGGTGGTACTAATCAGCCCCAGCATTTT
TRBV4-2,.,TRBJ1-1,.,CASSPTGPYGEAFF,TGTGCCAGCAGCCCTACAGGGCCTTACGGTGAAGCTTTCTTT
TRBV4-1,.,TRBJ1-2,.,CASSPNRDGDYSYTF,TGCGCCAGCAGCCCCAACAGGGATGGAGACTATAGCTACACCTTC
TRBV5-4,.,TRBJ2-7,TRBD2,CASSLTGTGLAGTYEQYF,TGTGCCAGCAGCCTGACCGGGACCGGACTAGCGGGGACCTACGAGCAGTACTTC
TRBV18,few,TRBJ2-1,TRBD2,CASSPDGRANNEQFF,TGTGCCAGCTCACCAGACGGGAGGGCCAACAATGAGCAGTTCTTC
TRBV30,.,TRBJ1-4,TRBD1,CAWSREGAGKLFF,TGTGCCTGGAGTCGGGAGGGGGCGGGGAAACTGTTTTTT
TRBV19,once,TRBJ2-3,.,CASSFSGSSTDTQYF,TGTGCCAGTAGTTTTAGCGGCTCTAGCACAGATACGCAGTATTTT
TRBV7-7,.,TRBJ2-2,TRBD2,CASSFRPGTSGNTGELFF,TGTGCTAGCAGCTTCCGACCTGGGACTAGCGGAAACACCGGGGAGCTGTTTTTT
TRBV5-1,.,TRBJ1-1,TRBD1,CASSQGDRGGENTEAFF,TGCGCCAGCAGCCAAGGGGACAGGGGCGGGGAAAACACTGAAGCTTTCTTT
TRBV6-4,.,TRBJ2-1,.,CASSSGPDNEQFF,TGTGCCAGCAGTTCTGGTCCAGACAATGAGCAGTTCTTC
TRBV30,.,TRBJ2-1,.,CACLSSLANSYNEQFF,TGTGCCTGCCTGAGTAGTCTAGCGAACTCCTACAATGAGCAGTTCTTC
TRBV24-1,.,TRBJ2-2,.,CATATSRAGTTGELFF,TGTGCCACCGCCACTTCCAGGGCGGGGACCACCGGGGAGCTGTTTTTT
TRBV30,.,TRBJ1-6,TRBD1,CAWSGDRVNSPLHF,TGTGCCTGGAGCGGGGACAGGGTAAATTCACCCCTCCACTTT
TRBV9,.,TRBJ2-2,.,CASSVAGLNTGELFF,TGTGCCAGCAGCGTAGCCGGACTCAACACCGGGGAGCTGTTTTTT
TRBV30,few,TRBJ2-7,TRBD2,CAWSPFRLAPHEQYF,TGTGCCTGGAGCCCGTTCCGACTAGCTCCCCACGAGCAGTACTTC
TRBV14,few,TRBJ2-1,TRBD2,CASSQASGFNEQFF,TGTGCCAGCAGCCAAGCTAGCGGATTCAATGAGCAGTTCTTC
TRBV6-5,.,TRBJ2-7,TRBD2,CASSYGASGAYEQYF,TGTGCCAGCAGTTATGGGGCTAGCGGGGCCTACGAGCAGTACTTC
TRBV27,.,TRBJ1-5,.,CASSSGTNQPQHF,TGTGCCAGCAGCTCCGGGACAAATCAGCCCCAGCATTTT